This T cell receptor (beta chain) came from a study of blood T cell repertoires in COVID-19. At the level of the study: The United States, Italy and Spain were the sources of the acute and convalescent COVID-19 samples.

V lost 0 bases, J lost 4 bases, and 10 bases lay in between. The CDR3 spans 15 residues. The germline V gene encodes CDR1 MNHEY and CDR2 SVGAGI. How the authors handled the data: Amplification from reference gene primers served as the basis for estimated nucleated cell counts. Profiled with immunoSEQ multiplex PCR; TCRdb holds only in-frame clones, not every one. That table is the source of V, J and clone size, and D and trimming were worked out from the DNA. Among about 260,000 clones listed, approximately 84% were seen once. This receptor was taken from a woman aged 80 or over with acute or convalescent COVID-19. The sequenced sample was peripheral blood. The J gene is TRBJ2-1, the V gene TRBV6-5; D perhaps matches TRBD1 (5 bases). CDR3 nucleotides: TGTGCCAGCAGTTACTCGAGCAGGGCGTACAATGAGCAGTTCTTC. Protein: CASSYSSRAYNEQFF.